The rows below give T cell receptor beta chains drawn from one sample of a study of control samples from healthy donors and cancer patients. Produced via immunoSEQ multiplex PCR; TCRdb's table is partial and in-frame only. The sample carries 150,000 to 160,000 clones, just under 95% recorded once. The source material was blood. All receptors derive from a man aged 35 to 55 in good health. CDR3s include the opening cysteine and the closing phenylalanine or tryptophan. The order of the fields is V gene, CDR3 length, J gene, D gene, clone size, CDR3 DNA, CDR3 protein. A D gene is named only where the DNA matches it firmly. Expanded clones get a size class; other rows say once, few or many, or leave the size out.

V: TRBV19; length: 13; J: TRBJ2-3; D: -; size: -; DNA: TGTGCCAGTACGAGTCAGGGAGGCATCACGCAGTATTTT; CDR3: CASTSQGGITQYF
V: TRBV5-4; length: 16; J: TRBJ1-2; D: -; size: -; DNA: TGTGCCAGCAGCTTGGGCGGGGCGGCCGGTTCATATGGCTACACCTTC; CDR3: CASSLGGAAGSYGYTF
V: TRBV24-1; length: 13; J: TRBJ1-2; D: -; size: -; DNA: TGTGCCACCAGTGATAACGGCAGGGGTGGCTACACCTTC; CDR3: CATSDNGRGGYTF
V: TRBV12-3/TRBV12-4; length: 13; J: TRBJ1-2; D: TRBD1; size: -; DNA: TGTGCCAGCTGGGACAGCCGAATCTATGGCTACACCTTC; CDR3: CASWDSRIYGYTF
V: TRBV3-1/TRBV3-2; length: 13; J: TRBJ2-3; D: -; size: once; DNA: TGTGCCAGCAGCCAAGATTGGGCAGATACGCAGTATTTT; CDR3: CASSQDWADTQYF
V: TRBV6-2/TRBV6-3; length: 15; J: TRBJ1-1; D: -; size: -; DNA: TGTGCCAGCAGCTCCAGGTCAGCGGGGAACACTGAAGCTTTCTTT; CDR3: CASSSRSAGNTEAFF
V: TRBV5-1; length: 13; J: TRBJ2-7; D: -; size: -; DNA: TGCGCCAGCAGCTTGGGCCCAGCCTACGAGCAGTACTTC; CDR3: CASSLGPAYEQYF
V: TRBV13; length: 16; J: TRBJ1-1; D: TRBD1; size: -; DNA: TGTGCCAGCAGCCGGACAGGGTATAGGTACCCCACTGAAGCTTTCTTT; CDR3: CASSRTGYRYPTEAFF
V: TRBV4-3; length: 15; J: TRBJ2-7; D: TRBD2; size: -; DNA: TGCGCCAGCAGCCAAGGGGCGGGGGGGCGGTACGAGCAGTACTTC; CDR3: CASSQGAGGRYEQYF
V: TRBV11-2; length: 15; J: TRBJ2-7; D: TRBD1; size: once; DNA: TGTGCCAGCAGCGGATGGACAGGGGGCCGGGACGAGCAGTACTTC; CDR3: CASSGWTGGRDEQYF
V: TRBV6-6; length: 13; J: TRBJ1-2; D: -; size: -; DNA: TGTGCCAGCAGCCAGACCTTATCCGGTGACTACACCTTC; CDR3: CASSQTLSGDYTF
V: TRBV28; length: 12; J: TRBJ1-5; D: -; size: -; DNA: TGTGCCAGCAGTTCCTTGCCTCAGCCCCAGCATTTT; CDR3: CASSSLPQPQHF
V: TRBV4-1; length: 15; J: TRBJ1-2; D: TRBD1; size: -; DNA: TGCGCCAGCAGCCAAAAGGGGGCGGGCAGTCCCGGCTACACCTTC; CDR3: CASSQKGAGSPGYTF
V: TRBV5-4; length: 16; J: TRBJ2-1; D: TRBD2; size: -; DNA: TGTGCCAGCAGCAACCTGGCGGGGGGAGGCGGGAATGAGCAGTTCTTC; CDR3: CASSNLAGGGGNEQFF
V: TRBV6-5; length: 16; J: TRBJ1-1; D: TRBD1; size: -; DNA: TGTGCCAGCAGTTACTCGACAGGGGGTTTAGGGACTGAAGCTTTCTTT; CDR3: CASSYSTGGLGTEAFF
V: TRBV18; length: 13; J: TRBJ1-3; D: -; size: -; DNA: TGTGCCAGTACGGGGGCTCGTGGAAACACCATATATTTT; CDR3: CASTGARGNTIYF
V: TRBV18; length: 13; J: TRBJ1-1; D: -; size: -; DNA: TGTGCCAGCTCAGAGGGTCAGAACACTGAAGCTTTCTTT; CDR3: CASSEGQNTEAFF
V: TRBV6-6; length: 15; J: TRBJ2-7; D: -; size: -; DNA: TGTGCCAGCAGTGAGAAAAAGGGGGTCGGGTACGAGCAGTACTTC; CDR3: CASSEKKGVGYEQYF
V: TRBV11-2; length: 15; J: TRBJ2-5; D: -; size: -; DNA: TGTGCCAGCACCCTCTCGCAGGTCACCCAAGAGACCCAGTACTTC; CDR3: CASTLSQVTQETQYF
V: TRBV11-2; length: 13; J: TRBJ2-3; D: -; size: once; DNA: TGTGCCAGCAGCCCCCGCTTGGCAGATACGCAGTATTTT; CDR3: CASSPRLADTQYF
V: TRBV27; length: 16; J: TRBJ2-7; D: -; size: -; DNA: TGTGCCAGCAGTTTTTCGCGGGAATTGGGCTCCTACGAGCAGTACTTC; CDR3: CASSFSRELGSYEQYF
V: TRBV5-4; length: 14; J: TRBJ1-2; D: -; size: -; DNA: TGTGCCAGCAGCTTGGACGGGAATAACTATGGCTACACCTTC; CDR3: CASSLDGNNYGYTF
V: TRBV7-9; length: 16; J: TRBJ1-1; D: -; size: -; DNA: TGTGCCAGCAGCCGTGGGACGGGACAAGGGAACACTGAAGCTTTCTTT; CDR3: CASSRGTGQGNTEAFF
V: TRBV27; length: 13; J: TRBJ1-2; D: TRBD1; size: -; DNA: TGTGCCAGCAGGGAACAGGGGGCAGGCGGCTACACCTTC; CDR3: CASREQGAGGYTF
V: TRBV27; length: 15; J: TRBJ1-2; D: -; size: -; DNA: TGTGCCAGCAGTCGGGGGGGGGTTTCTAACTATGGCTACACCTTC; CDR3: CASSRGGVSNYGYTF
V: TRBV7-2; length: 11; J: TRBJ2-3; D: -; size: -; DNA: TGTGCCAGCAGCTTAGGTTCTAGGCAGTATTTT; CDR3: CASSLGSRQYF
V: TRBV29-1; length: 14; J: TRBJ2-5; D: TRBD1; size: -; DNA: TGCAGCGTTGAAGGGACAGGGGGCGTAGAGACCCAGTACTTC; CDR3: CSVEGTGGVETQYF
V: TRBV27; length: 13; J: TRBJ1-2; D: -; size: -; DNA: TGTGCCAGCAGTTTTCTGGGTACCTATGGCTACACCTTC; CDR3: CASSFLGTYGYTF
V: TRBV5-6; length: 14; J: TRBJ1-1; D: -; size: -; DNA: TGTGCCAGCAGCTTTTGGCCCCCTGGGGGGGAAGCTTTCTTT; CDR3: CASSFWPPGGEAFF
V: TRBV6-5; length: 14; J: TRBJ1-1; D: -; size: -; DNA: TGTGCCAGCAGTTTGAACACAGGGTCCCCTGAAGCTTTCTTT; CDR3: CASSLNTGSPEAFF
V: TRBV10-2; length: 15; J: TRBJ1-6; D: TRBD1; size: few; DNA: TGCGCCAGCAGAGGGACAGGGGTGACGAATTCACCCCTCCACTTT; CDR3: CASRGTGVTNSPLHF
V: TRBV2; length: 14; J: TRBJ1-2; D: -; size: -; DNA: TGTGCCAGCAGGGAGTCCGGAGCTAACTATGGCTACACCTTC; CDR3: CASRESGANYGYTF
V: TRBV24-1; length: 14; J: TRBJ1-4; D: -; size: -; DNA: TGTGCCACCAGCGATGGTAGCCCTAATGAAAAACTGTTTTTT; CDR3: CATSDGSPNEKLFF
V: TRBV7-8; length: 15; J: TRBJ1-5; D: -; size: -; DNA: TGTGCCAGCAGCCCGATCGGGGGGGGGTATCAGCCCCAGCATTTT; CDR3: CASSPIGGGYQPQHF
V: TRBV5-6; length: 14; J: TRBJ2-5; D: -; size: -; DNA: TGTGCCAGCAGCCCCCTCCCGTCCCAAGAGACCCAGTACTTC; CDR3: CASSPLPSQETQYF
V: TRBV4-2; length: 15; J: TRBJ2-7; D: -; size: -; DNA: TGTGCCAGCAGCCAAGATCCGGCAGACGCCTACGAGCAGTACTTC; CDR3: CASSQDPADAYEQYF
V: TRBV5-6; length: 13; J: TRBJ2-7; D: TRBD1; size: -; DNA: TGTGCCAGCAGCTTGGCCGACAGGGCCGAGCAGTACTTC; CDR3: CASSLADRAEQYF
V: TRBV28; length: 12; J: TRBJ2-1; D: -; size: -; DNA: TGTGCCAGCAGCTCAGGGAACAATGAGCAGTTCTTC; CDR3: CASSSGNNEQFF
V: TRBV3-1/TRBV3-2; length: 13; J: TRBJ2-7; D: -; size: -; DNA: TGTGCCAGCAGCCAGGCAGCGACCTACGAGCAGTACTTC; CDR3: CASSQAATYEQYF
V: TRBV6-5; length: 13; J: TRBJ1-1; D: -; size: once; DNA: TGTGCCAGCACCGATCAGTTGAACACTGAAGCTTTCTTT; CDR3: CASTDQLNTEAFF
V: TRBV19; length: 13; J: TRBJ1-1; D: -; size: -; DNA: TGTGCCAGTAGTAATCTAGGGGTCGCTGAAGCTTTCTTT; CDR3: CASSNLGVAEAFF